This T cell receptor beta chain comes out of a study of cytomegalovirus exposure and HLA in healthy donors. About the study: An early release of data contained about 85 million unique TCRs, which came from HLA-typed donors.

In regard to this clone: Its antigen is currently unknown. One end of the junction varies from germline; a read error may be responsible.

PCR primers comprised 60 Vbeta and 13 Jbeta primers. Using immunoSEQ multiplex PCR, the repertoire was profiled, and TCRdb retains in-frame clones only, with some absent. The sample lists around 130,000 clones, over 70% occurring once. Though nominally healthy at sampling, donors likely had unrecorded immune exposures. Study observations and caveats: Productive rates of about 90% or about 30% were seen for most TCR beta V segments in an earlier analysis.

Germline V gives CDR1 SGHTS, CDR2 YDEGEE. This CDR3 contains 12 residues. Sequenced: PBMCs. The chain is built from TRBV5-8 and TRBJ2-5; 7 nucleotides align to TRBD2. This TCR was recovered from a woman aged 40-49 years in good health and CMV-seronegative. CDR3 bases: TGTGCCAGCAGCCGGGACTACAAAGGGGAGGACTTC. Protein product: CASSRDYKGEDF.